A single sample gave rise to the 30 T cell receptor beta chains below, sequenced in a study of cytomegalovirus exposure and HLA in healthy donors. It was with 60 Vbeta and 13 Jbeta primers that the PCR ran. The table came from immunoSEQ multiplex PCR; TCRdb's copy has only in-frame clones and leaves some out. The table has 85,000 to 120,000 clones, roughly 73% seen once. Sequenced material: PBMCs. The receptors come from a man aged 35 to 55 in good health and CMV-seronegative.

V usage is TRBV18 and J usage is TRBJ1-1, with TRBD1 as a possible D gene (6 bases). This CDR3 is 14 amino acids long. The V and J ends lost 6 bases and 0 bases respectively, with 11 bases between them. CDR1 and CDR2 from the germline V gene are KGHSH and LQKENI. The CDR3 sequence is CASSVGQMNTEAFF. DNA of the CDR3: TGTGCCAGCTCCGTTGGACAGATGAACACTGAAGCTTTCTTT.

The chain is built from TRBV9 and TRBJ1-1, with D unresolved. The V gene lost 7 bases and the J gene lost 4 bases, with 26 bases spanning the gap. Germline V gene data show CDR1 as SGDLS and CDR2 as YYNGEE. This CDR3 is 17 amino acids long. CDR3 sequence reads: CASLLRRESQRPTEAFF. The CDR3 nucleotides are TGTGCCAGCCTTCTGAGGAGGGAAAGTCAAAGGCCCACTGAAGCTTTCTTT.

The V gene is TRBV4-1, the J gene TRBJ1-2, with D maybe TRBD1 (5 bases). CDR3 size: 12 residues. Germline V lookup: CDR1 MGHRA, CDR2 YSYEKL. The V gene lost 2 bases and the J gene lost 5 bases, with 6 bases spanning the gap. The CDR3 region has the DNA TGCGCCAGCAGCCAACAGGGATATGGCTACACCTTC. Translation gives CASSQQGYGYTF.

The chain has TRBV7-9 and TRBJ2-3; D gene unclear. The germline V and J ends were trimmed by 2 bases and 4 bases, with 22 bases remaining between them. There are 18 residues in the CDR3. CDR1 is SEHNR, CDR2 FQNEAQ, per germline (reference sequence). This CDR3 reads CASSLRLGGSALSDTQYF. CDR3 nucleotides: TGTGCCAGCAGCTTAAGGTTAGGCGGTTCGGCCCTCTCAGATACGCAGTATTTT.

This clone was seen only a few times. The DNA for the CDR3 is TGTGCCAGCAGCCCGAGGGACACCGACTATGGCTACACCTTC. It yields the protein CASSPRDTDYGYTF. The chain joins TRBV7-9 to TRBJ1-2, with D perhaps matching TRBD1 (6 bases). Germline CDR1 is SEHNR and CDR2 is FQNEAQ (reference sequence). Trimming removed 5 bases at V and 3 bases at J, with 13 bases between. The CDR3 is 14 residues long.

This sequence joins TRBV9 and TRBJ2-3, with TRBD2 identical over 8 bases. Germline V gene lookup returns CDR1 SGDLS and CDR2 YYNGEE. The V gene end was trimmed by 0 bases and the J gene end by 0 bases; junction bases not matched to a gene: 6. This CDR3 contains 17 residues. In nucleotides, the CDR3 is TGTGCCAGCAGCGTAGCTGCGGGGGGTACTAGCACAGATACGCAGTATTTT. It specifies CASSVAAGGTSTDTQYF.

The chain employs TRBV6-5 and TRBJ1-1; 8 bases match TRBD1. The CDR3 length is 15 residues. Per germline, CDR1 MNHEY and CDR2 SVGAGI. Trimming at V came to 0 bases and at J to 4 bases, leaving 4 bases not matched to a gene. CDR3 nucleotides: TGTGCCAGCAGTTACTCGATACAGGGGGGCACTGAAGCTTTCTTT. It yields the protein CASSYSIQGGTEAFF.

This chain connects TRBV2 to TRBJ1-5; D remains unclear. This CDR3 comprises 14 residues. V shed 5 bases and J shed 0 bases, with 8 bases lying between them. Germline V gene lookup returns CDR1 SNHLY and CDR2 FYNNEI. The CDR3 here is CASSWAYSNQPQHF. CDR3 nucleotide sequence: TGTGCCAGCAGTTGGGCTTATAGCAATCAGCCCCAGCATTTT.

The chain carries TRBV6-4 and TRBJ1-4; weak D call: TRBD1 (6 bases). CDR3 length equals 14 residues. Germline V gene data show CDR1 as MRHNA and CDR2 as SNTAGT. V lost 4 bases and J 7 bases, leaving 13 bases between the germline ends. As DNA, the CDR3 is TGTGCCAGCAGTGTTGGGACAAGGGGTGAAAAACTGTTTTTT. Amino acids: CASSVGTRGEKLFF.

V gene TRBV5-4 combines with J gene TRBJ1-2; D might be TRBD1 (6 bases). Germline V CDR1 and CDR2: SGHNT, YYREEE (reference sequence). V lost 3 bases, J lost 2 bases, and 11 bases lay in between. This CDR3 contains 14 residues. CDR3 protein: CASSSGQGNYGYTF. The CDR3 bases are TGTGCCAGCAGCTCGGGACAAGGAAACTATGGCTACACCTTC.

The chain is built from TRBV6-5 and TRBJ1-5, with D hard to call. V was clipped by 0 bases and J by 5 bases, with 5 bases between them. Germline V gene lookup returns CDR1 MNHEY and CDR2 SVGAGI. The CDR3 length is 13 residues. CDR3 bases: TGTGCCAGCAGTTACTCGGAGGATCAGCCCCAGCATTTT. Translation gives CASSYSEDQPQHF.

This rearrangement joins TRBV28 to TRBJ1-5, with 9 bases identical to TRBD1. The CDR3 is 16 residues long. V was clipped by 5 bases and J by 6 bases; unmatched bases: 11. Germline loops: CDR1 MDHEN, CDR2 SYDVKM. The CDR3 spells CASSPTTGGSGQPQHF. In DNA, the CDR3 is TGTGCCAGCAGTCCGACGACAGGGGGAAGCGGTCAGCCCCAGCATTTT.

In its sample, this clone was seen a few times. The gene calls are TRBV4-1 and TRBJ2-4; 10 bases line up with TRBD1. Germline values: CDR1 MGHRA, CDR2 YSYEKL. The junction had 6 bases not matched to a gene; V was cut back by 1 base and J by 3 bases. The CDR3 consists of 17 residues. The CDR3 spells CASSQGRTGGDKNIQYF. Here the CDR3 DNA reads TGCGCCAGCAGCCAAGGGCGGACAGGGGGTGACAAAAACATTCAGTACTTC.

This clone was seen a handful of times. The rearrangement links TRBV15 to TRBJ2-1, with D possibly being TRBD2 (5 bases). Germline CDR1 and CDR2: LNHNV and YYDKDF (reference sequence). V was trimmed by 0 bases and J by 3 bases, leaving 9 bases between them. This CDR3 is built from 15 residues. In DNA, the CDR3 is TGTGCCACCAGCAGAGATTCCCGGGGCTACAATGAGCAGTTCTTC. Its protein is CATSRDSRGYNEQFF.

This chain links TRBV6-1 with TRBJ1-5; TRBD1 is a possible D gene (6 bases). The V end was cut by 6 bases, the J end by 4 bases, with 16 bases between. Germline V gene lookup returns CDR1 MNHNS and CDR2 SASEGT. CDR3 length equals 15 residues. CDR3 DNA: TGTGCCAGCAGGGCAACCTGGGGGCAAAATCAGCCCCAGCATTTT. It is translated as CASRATWGQNQPQHF.

This sequence joins TRBV2 and TRBJ2-7, with 7 nucleotides matching TRBD2. Losses at the gene ends were 8 bases for V and 3 bases for J; bases not matched to a gene: 13. This CDR3 region has 15 residues. Per germline, CDR1 SNHLY and CDR2 FYNNEI. The CDR3 region has the DNA TGTGCCAGCGACCCCTCCGGGACTACAAGCTACGAGCAGTACTTC. Amino acid sequence: CASDPSGTTSYEQYF.

This chain uses TRBV18 with TRBJ1-4; tentative D call: TRBD1 (5 bases). Per germline, CDR1 KGHSH and CDR2 LQKENI. V was shortened by 3 bases and J by 5 bases, with 10 bases between the two germline ends. CDR3 length: 14 residues. The CDR3 spells CASSPLQENEKLFF. The CDR3 DNA follows: TGTGCCAGCTCACCCTTACAGGAGAATGAAAAACTGTTTTTT.

This chain uses TRBV6-5 with TRBJ2-1; 8 bases are shared with TRBD1. CDR1 MNHEY and CDR2 SVGAGI come from the germline V gene. After removal of 6 bases from V and 3 bases from J, the junction contained 4 bases not matched to a gene. The CDR3 spans 14 residues. The DNA of the CDR3 is TGTGCCAGCAGACTCGACAGGGGCTACAATGAGCAGTTCTTC. This sequence encodes CASRLDRGYNEQFF.

In its sample, this clone was seen once. The rearrangement links TRBV4-1 to TRBJ1-3, with 7 bases lining up with TRBD1. The germline gives CDR1 MGHRA, CDR2 YSYEKL. V trimming: 4 bases; J trimming: 0 bases; junction bases outside the gene matches: 6. The CDR3 runs 16 residues. CDR3 bases: TGCGCCAGCAGCCGTTACAGGGGACCCTCTGGAAACACCATATATTTT. This encodes CASSRYRGPSGNTIYF.

This clone was detected only a few times. The chain carries TRBV20-1 and TRBJ1-4; D uncertain. The germline V and J ends were trimmed by 5 bases and 7 bases, with 8 bases remaining between them. The CDR3 loop spans 11 amino acids. Germline CDR1 DFQATT, CDR2 SNEGSKA (reference sequence). This CDR3 reads CSAASPEKLFF. The CDR3 nucleotides are TGCAGTGCTGCAAGCCCTGAAAAACTGTTTTTT.

There are a few counts of this clone. This chain joins TRBV19 and TRBJ2-1; D possibly corresponds to TRBD2 (6 bases). V dropped 6 bases and J dropped 10 bases, with 22 bases sitting between them. CDR1 and CDR2 from the germline V gene are LNHDA and SQIVND (reference sequence). The CDR3 sequence is 15 residues long. The CDR3 region has the DNA TGTGCCAGTAGCATATCAGGCCCCCCTGGGGGGGAGCAGTTCTTC. Translating gives CASSISGPPGGEQFF.

The chain combines TRBV29-1 with TRBJ1-1; tentatively, D is TRBD1 (6 bases). CDR1 is SQVTM, CDR2 ANQGSEA, per germline. Between the trimmed V and J ends, which lost 6 bases and 6 bases, there was a span of 17 bases. This CDR3 spans 13 amino acids. The CDR3 loop is CSVQTGGSAEAFF. CDR3 DNA sequence: TGCAGCGTACAGACAGGTGGGAGTGCTGAAGCTTTCTTT. The whole variable domain, filled in from reference TRBV29-1 and TRBJ1-1, reads SAVISQKPSRDICQRGTSLTIQCQVDSQVTMMFWYRQQPGQSLTLIATANQGSEATYESGFVIDKFPISRPNLTFSTLTVSNMSPEDSSIYLCSVQTGGSAEAFFGQGTRLTVV.

This clone came up a few times. The genes are TRBV29-1 and TRBJ1-1; D uncertain. The ends were cut back, 4 bases at V and 3 bases at J, with 9 bases in the middle. CDR3 length: 12 amino acids. Germline values: CDR1 SQVTM, CDR2 ANQGSEA. For the CDR3, the DNA is TGCAGCGTTGTCCCCCCAGACACTGAAGCTTTCTTT. This translates into CSVVPPDTEAFF.

The chain recombines TRBV6-1 with TRBJ2-1, with a tentative D call TRBD1 (5 bases). From germline, CDR1 is MNHNS and CDR2 SASEGT. The ends were cut back, 6 bases at V and 9 bases at J, with 18 bases in the middle. The length of the CDR3 is 14 residues. CDR3 region: CASRAYQGWGEQFF. The DNA of the CDR3 is TGTGCCAGCAGGGCCTATCAGGGATGGGGTGAGCAGTTCTTC.

Only a few counts were recorded for this clone. The chain links TRBV7-9 to TRBJ1-6, with 8 bases that match TRBD1. V was pared by 5 bases and J by 0 bases, with 6 bases of the junction left unmatched. There are 17 residues in the CDR3. Germline V CDR1 and CDR2: SEHNR, FQNEAQ (reference sequence). DNA for the CDR3: TGTGCCAGCAGCCTTAGGACAGGGAGCTCCTATAATTCACCCCTCCACTTT. It encodes CASSLRTGSSYNSPLHF.

This clone was seen a handful of times. The chain combines TRBV7-9 with TRBJ2-3; possibly TRBD2 for D (7 bases). The CDR3 is 17 residues long. The V and J ends lost 5 bases and 4 bases respectively, with 22 bases between them. Germline V gene lookup returns CDR1 SEHNR and CDR2 FQNEAQ (reference sequence). CDR3 in amino acids: CASSDLGGGGFADTQYF. DNA of the CDR3: TGTGCCAGCAGCGATTTGGGGGGCGGGGGATTCGCAGATACGCAGTATTTT.

Only a few counts were recorded for this clone. The chain uses TRBV5-1 and TRBJ2-5; a possible D gene is TRBD2 (5 bases). CDR3 length equals 12 residues. The V and J ends lost 5 bases and 5 bases respectively, with 10 bases between them. Germline V gene data show CDR1 as SGHRS and CDR2 as YFSETQ. CDR3 sequence: CASSPSPETQYF. The CDR3 DNA sequence: TGCGCCAGCAGTCCTAGCCCCGAGACCCAGTACTTC.

The chain recombines TRBV5-1 with TRBJ1-1, with unresolved D. Germline CDR1 reads SGHRS; CDR2 reads YFSETQ. CDR3 length equals 14 residues. V lost 1 base to trimming and J lost 1 base, with 8 bases between them. The CDR3 nucleotides are TGCGCCAGCAGCTTGTCGGCAGGGAACACTGAAGCTTTCTTT. Amino acid sequence: CASSLSAGNTEAFF.

As regards this clone: The junction and the germline gene differ at one end; a read error may be behind it. The chain uses TRBV20-1 and TRBJ2-4, with no clear D. Per the germline V gene, CDR1 is DFQATT and CDR2 is SNEGSKA (reference sequence). This CDR3 contains 9 residues. CDR3 amino acids: CSARMPQIF. DNA for the CDR3: TGCAGTGCTAGAATGCCGCAGATCTTC.

This clone occurred once. In the same sample, other DNA sequences code for this CDR3. The rearrangement uses TRBV5-1 and TRBJ2-5; tentative D call: TRBD2 (6 bases). Germline lookup yields CDR1 SGHRS and CDR2 YFSETQ. There are 13 residues in the CDR3. V dropped 8 bases and J dropped 0 bases, with 11 bases sitting between them. CDR3 in amino acids: CASSPGDQETQYF. CDR3 nucleotide sequence: TGCGCCAGTAGTCCGGGAGACCAAGAGACCCAGTACTTC.